This is a list of T cell receptor beta chains from one sample in a study of T cell repertoires in cytomegalovirus infection. These receptors lack a known antigen. One entry per CDR3 protein results from TCRdb running MiXCR on the reads. The sample contains under 200,000 distinct CDR3 sequences, about a fifth of which appear only once. Specimen: CD8+ T cells from cultured PBMCs, collected from culture after CMV antigen stimulation. The receptors were sampled from a human donor in good health (CMV status not recorded). Some clones in this sample may be carry-over from other donors' samples. The conserved cysteine and the conserved F or W are not part of the CDR3 here.

j_call	v_call	cdr3_aa
TRBJ2-3	TRBV7-2	ASSLPIPDRGDGDTQY
TRBJ2-2	TRBV28	ASSTPRLAGGNTGELF
TRBJ1-5	TRBV4-1	ASSQDPTAYQPQH
TRBJ2-3	TRBV19	ASRHTGTGPTDTQY
TRBJ1-4	TRBV7-2	ASSLNRGQTNEKLF
TRBJ1-5	TRBV7-8	ASSLGRGRDDQPQH
TRBJ2-7	TRBV7-2	ASSLFPEAYEQY
TRBJ1-1	TRBV11-2	ASVMGNTEAF
TRBJ1-1	TRBV4-1	ASSHPTGGSAGAF
TRBJ2-3	TRBV19	ASSIIPHADTQY
TRBJ1-2	TRBV7-8	ASSFRGGDKYVFNT
TRBJ2-5	TRBV12-3/TRBV12-4	ASSLYIGGRETQY
TRBJ2-7	TRBV29-1	SVASEGQGFRY
TRBJ1-5	TRBV6-1	ASTRWGRGSNQPQH
TRBJ1-1	TRBV10-3	AISGAGTGGMNTEAF